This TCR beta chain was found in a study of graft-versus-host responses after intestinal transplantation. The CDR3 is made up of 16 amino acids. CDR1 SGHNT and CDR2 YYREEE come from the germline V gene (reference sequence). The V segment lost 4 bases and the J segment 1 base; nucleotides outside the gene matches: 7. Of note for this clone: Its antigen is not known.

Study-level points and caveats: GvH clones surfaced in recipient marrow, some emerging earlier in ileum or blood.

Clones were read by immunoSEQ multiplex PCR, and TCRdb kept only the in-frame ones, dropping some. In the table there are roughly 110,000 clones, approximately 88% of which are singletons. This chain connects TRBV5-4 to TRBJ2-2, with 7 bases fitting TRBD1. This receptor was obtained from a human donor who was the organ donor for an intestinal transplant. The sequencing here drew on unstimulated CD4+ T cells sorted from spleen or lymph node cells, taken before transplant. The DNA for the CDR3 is TGTGCCAGCAGCCCAACCGGGACAGTGAACACCGGGGAGCTGTTTTTT. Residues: CASSPTGTVNTGELFF.